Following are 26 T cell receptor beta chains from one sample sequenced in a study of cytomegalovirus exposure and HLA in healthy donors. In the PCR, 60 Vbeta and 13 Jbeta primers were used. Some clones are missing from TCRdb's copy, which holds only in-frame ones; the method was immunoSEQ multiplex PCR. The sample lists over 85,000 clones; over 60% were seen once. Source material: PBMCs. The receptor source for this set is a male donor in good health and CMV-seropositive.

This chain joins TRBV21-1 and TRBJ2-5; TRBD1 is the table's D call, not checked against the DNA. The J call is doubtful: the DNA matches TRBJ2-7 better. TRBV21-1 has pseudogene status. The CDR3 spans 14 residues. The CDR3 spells CASRERDRYCEQYF. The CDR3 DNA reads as TGTGCCAGCAGGGAACGGGACAGATACTGCGAGCAGTACTTC.

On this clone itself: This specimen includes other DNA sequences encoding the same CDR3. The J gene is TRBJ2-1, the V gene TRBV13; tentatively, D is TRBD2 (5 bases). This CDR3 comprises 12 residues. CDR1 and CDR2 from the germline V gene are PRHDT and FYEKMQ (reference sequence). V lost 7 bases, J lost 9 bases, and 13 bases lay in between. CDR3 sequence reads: CASKRLGSEQFF. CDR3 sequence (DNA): TGTGCCAGCAAACGATTGGGGAGTGAGCAGTTCTTC.

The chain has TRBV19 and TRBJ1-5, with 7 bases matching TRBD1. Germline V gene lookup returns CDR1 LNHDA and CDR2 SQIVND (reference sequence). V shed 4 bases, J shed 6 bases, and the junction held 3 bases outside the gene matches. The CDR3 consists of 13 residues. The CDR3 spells CASSTDRAQPQHF. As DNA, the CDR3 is TGTGCCAGTAGTACCGACAGGGCTCAGCCCCAGCATTTT.

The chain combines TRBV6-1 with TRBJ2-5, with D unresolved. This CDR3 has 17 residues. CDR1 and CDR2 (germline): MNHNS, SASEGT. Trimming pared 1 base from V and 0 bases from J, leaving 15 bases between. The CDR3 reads CASSEDLTIKYQETQYF. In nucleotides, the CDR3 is TGTGCCAGCAGTGAAGATCTAACTATAAAGTACCAAGAGACCCAGTACTTC.

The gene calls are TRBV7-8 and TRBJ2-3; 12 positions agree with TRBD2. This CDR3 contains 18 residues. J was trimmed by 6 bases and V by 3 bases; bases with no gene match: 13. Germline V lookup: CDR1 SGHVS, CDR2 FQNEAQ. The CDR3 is CASSFGTSGWERTDTQYF. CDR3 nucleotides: TGTGCCAGCAGCTTTGGGACTAGCGGGTGGGAGAGGACCGATACGCAGTATTTT.

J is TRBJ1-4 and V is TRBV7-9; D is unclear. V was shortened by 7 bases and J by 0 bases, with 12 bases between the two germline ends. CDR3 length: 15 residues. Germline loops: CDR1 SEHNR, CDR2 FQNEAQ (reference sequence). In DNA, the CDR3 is TGTGCCAGCACAGCTGAGGGTGCAACTAATGAAAAACTGTTTTTT. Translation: CASTAEGATNEKLFF.

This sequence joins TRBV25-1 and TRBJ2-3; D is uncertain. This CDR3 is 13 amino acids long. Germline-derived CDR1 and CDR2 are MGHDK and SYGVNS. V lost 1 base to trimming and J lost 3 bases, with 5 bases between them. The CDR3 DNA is TGTGCCAGCAGTGAATCAGGAACAGATACGCAGTATTTT. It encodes CASSESGTDTQYF.

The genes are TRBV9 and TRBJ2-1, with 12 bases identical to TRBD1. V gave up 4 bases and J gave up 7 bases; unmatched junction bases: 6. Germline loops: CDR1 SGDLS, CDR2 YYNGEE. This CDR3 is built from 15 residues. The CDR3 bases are TGTGCCAGCAGCAACCGGGACAGGGGGCTGAATGAGCAGTTCTTC. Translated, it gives CASSNRDRGLNEQFF. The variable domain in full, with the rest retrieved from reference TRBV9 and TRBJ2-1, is DSGVTQTPKHLITATGQRVTLRCSPRSGDLSVYWYQQSLDQGLQFLIQYYNGEERAKGNILERFSAQQFPDLHSELNLSSLELGDSALYFCASSNRDRGLNEQFFGPGTRLTVL.

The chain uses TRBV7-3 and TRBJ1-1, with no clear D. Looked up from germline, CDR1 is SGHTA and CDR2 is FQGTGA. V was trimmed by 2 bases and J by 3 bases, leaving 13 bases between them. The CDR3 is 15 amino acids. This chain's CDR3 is CASSLGRGGHTEAFF. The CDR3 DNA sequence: TGTGCCAGCAGCTTAGGACGAGGAGGTCACACTGAAGCTTTCTTT.

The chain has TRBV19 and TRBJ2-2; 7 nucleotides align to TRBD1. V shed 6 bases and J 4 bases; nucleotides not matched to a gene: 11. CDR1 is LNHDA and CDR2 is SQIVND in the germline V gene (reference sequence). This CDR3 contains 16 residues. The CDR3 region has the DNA TGTGCCAGTAGCCAACGACAGGGCTTAGGCACCGGGGAGCTGTTTTTT. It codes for CASSQRQGLGTGELFF.

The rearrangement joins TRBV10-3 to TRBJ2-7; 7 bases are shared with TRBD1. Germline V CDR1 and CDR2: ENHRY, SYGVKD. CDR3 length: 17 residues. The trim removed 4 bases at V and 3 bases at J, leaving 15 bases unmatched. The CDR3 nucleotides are TGTGCCATCAGTGGAGGGGGCGGGTCAAACTTAGTCTACGAGCAGTACTTC. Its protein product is CAISGGGGSNLVYEQYF.

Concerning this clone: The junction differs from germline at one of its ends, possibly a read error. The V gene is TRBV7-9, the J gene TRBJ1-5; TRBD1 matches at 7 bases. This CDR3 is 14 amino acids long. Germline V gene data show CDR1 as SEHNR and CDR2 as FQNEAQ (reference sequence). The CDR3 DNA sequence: TGTTCCAGCAGCTTTACAGGGGTAGGACAGCCCCAGCATTTT. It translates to CSSSFTGVGQPQHF.

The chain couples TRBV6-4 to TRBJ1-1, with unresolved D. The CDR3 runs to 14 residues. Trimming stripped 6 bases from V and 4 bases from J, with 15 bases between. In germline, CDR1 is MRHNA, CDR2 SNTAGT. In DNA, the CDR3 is TGTGCCAGCAGAGACACCTCGAAGAGCACTGAAGCTTTCTTT. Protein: CASRDTSKSTEAFF.

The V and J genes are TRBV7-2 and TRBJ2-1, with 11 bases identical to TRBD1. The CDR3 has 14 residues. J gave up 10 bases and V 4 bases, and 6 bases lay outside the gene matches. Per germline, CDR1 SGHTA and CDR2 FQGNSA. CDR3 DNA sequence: TGTGCCAGCAGCTGGGGACAGGGGGGCAAGGAGCAGTTCTTC. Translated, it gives CASSWGQGGKEQFF.

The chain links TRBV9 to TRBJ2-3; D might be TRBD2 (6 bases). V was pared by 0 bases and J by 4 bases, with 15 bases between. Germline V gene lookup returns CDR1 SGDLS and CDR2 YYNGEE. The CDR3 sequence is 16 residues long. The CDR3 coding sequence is TGTGCCAGCAGCGTAGGTGGTAGCGGCAGATCAGATACGCAGTATTTT. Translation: CASSVGGSGRSDTQYF.

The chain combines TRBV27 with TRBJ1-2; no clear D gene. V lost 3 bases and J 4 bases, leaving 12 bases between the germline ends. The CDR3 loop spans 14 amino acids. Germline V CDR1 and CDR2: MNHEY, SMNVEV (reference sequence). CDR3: CASSFHSAGYGYTF. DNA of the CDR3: TGTGCCAGCAGTTTCCACAGTGCGGGCTATGGCTACACCTTC.

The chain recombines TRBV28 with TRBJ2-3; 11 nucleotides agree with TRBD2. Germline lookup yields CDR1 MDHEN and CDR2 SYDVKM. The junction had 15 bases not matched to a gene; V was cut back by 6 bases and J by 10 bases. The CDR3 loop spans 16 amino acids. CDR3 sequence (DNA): TGTGCCAGCAGCTCCGGGACTAGCGGATGGGGCCTTGCGCAGTATTTT. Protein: CASSSGTSGWGLAQYF.

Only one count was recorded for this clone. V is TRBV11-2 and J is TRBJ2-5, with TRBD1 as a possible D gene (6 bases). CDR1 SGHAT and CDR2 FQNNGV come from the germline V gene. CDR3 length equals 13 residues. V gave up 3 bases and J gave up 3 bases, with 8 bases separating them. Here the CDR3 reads CASSFRTEETQYF. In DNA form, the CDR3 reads TGTGCCAGCAGCTTCCGGACAGAAGAGACCCAGTACTTC. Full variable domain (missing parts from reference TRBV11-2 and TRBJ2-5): EAGVAQSPRYKIIEKRQSVAFWCNPISGHATLYWYQQILGQGPKLLIQFQNNGVVDDSQLPKDRFSAERLKGVDSTLKIQPAKLEDSAVYLCASSFRTEETQYFGPGTRLLVL.

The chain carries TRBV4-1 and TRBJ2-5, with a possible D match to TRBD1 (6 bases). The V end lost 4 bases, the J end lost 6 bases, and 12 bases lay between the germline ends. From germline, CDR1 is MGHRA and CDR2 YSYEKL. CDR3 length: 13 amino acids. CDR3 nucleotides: TGCGCCAGCAGCCTACAGGGTTTGAAGACCCAGTACTTC. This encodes CASSLQGLKTQYF.

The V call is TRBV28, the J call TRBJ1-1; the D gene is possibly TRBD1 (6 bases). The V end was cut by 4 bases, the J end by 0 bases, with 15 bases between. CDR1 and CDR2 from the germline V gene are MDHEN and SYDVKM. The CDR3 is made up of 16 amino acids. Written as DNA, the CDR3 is TGTGCCAGCAGTTCACAGGGTTTGGGGTTGAACACTGAAGCTTTCTTT. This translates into CASSSQGLGLNTEAFF. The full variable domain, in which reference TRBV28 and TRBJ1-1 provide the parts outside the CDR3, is DVKVTQSSRYLVKRTGEKVFLECVQDMDHENMFWYRQDPGLGLRLIYFSYDVKMKEKGDIPEGYSVSREKKERFSLILESASTNQTSMYLCASSSQGLGLNTEAFFGQGTRLTVV.

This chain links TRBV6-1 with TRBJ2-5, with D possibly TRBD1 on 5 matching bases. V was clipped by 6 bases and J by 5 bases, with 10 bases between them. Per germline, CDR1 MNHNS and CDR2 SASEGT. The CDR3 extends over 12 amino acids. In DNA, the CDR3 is TGTGCCAGCAGGCCTCAGGGCGAGACCCAGTACTTC. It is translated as CASRPQGETQYF.

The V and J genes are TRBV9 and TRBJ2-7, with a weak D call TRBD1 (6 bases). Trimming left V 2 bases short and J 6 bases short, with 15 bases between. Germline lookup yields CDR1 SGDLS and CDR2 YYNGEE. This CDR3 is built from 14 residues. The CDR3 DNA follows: TGTGCCAGCAGCGTTACAGGGATGGGGGTCGAGCAGTACTTC. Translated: CASSVTGMGVEQYF.

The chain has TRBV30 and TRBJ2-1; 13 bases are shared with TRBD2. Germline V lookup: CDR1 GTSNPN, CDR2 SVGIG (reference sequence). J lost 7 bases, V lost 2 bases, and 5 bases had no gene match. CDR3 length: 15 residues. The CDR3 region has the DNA TGTGCCTGGAGTAGAGGACTAGCGGGAGAGAATGAGCAGTTCTTC. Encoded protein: CAWSRGLAGENEQFF.

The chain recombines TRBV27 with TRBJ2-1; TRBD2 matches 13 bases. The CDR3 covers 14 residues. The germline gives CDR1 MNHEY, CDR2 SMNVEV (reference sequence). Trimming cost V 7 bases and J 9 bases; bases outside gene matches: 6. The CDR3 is CASTTSGRAGEQFF. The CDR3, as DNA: TGTGCCAGCACCACTAGCGGGAGGGCCGGTGAGCAGTTCTTC.

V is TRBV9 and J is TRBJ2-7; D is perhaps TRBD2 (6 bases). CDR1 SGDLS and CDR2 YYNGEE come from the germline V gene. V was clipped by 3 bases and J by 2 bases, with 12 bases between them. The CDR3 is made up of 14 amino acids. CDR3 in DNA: TGTGCCAGCAGCGGAGGACTACCTCCCTACGAGCAGTACTTC. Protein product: CASSGGLPPYEQYF. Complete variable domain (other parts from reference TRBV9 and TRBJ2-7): DSGVTQTPKHLITATGQRVTLRCSPRSGDLSVYWYQQSLDQGLQFLIQYYNGEERAKGNILERFSAQQFPDLHSELNLSSLELGDSALYFCASSGGLPPYEQYFGPGTRLTVT.

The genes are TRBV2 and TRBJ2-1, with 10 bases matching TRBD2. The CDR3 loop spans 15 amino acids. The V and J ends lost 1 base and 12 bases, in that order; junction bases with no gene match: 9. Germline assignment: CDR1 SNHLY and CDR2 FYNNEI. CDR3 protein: CASSEGSGRGLGQFF. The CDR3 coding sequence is TGTGCCAGCAGTGAAGGGAGCGGGAGGGGATTAGGGCAGTTCTTC.